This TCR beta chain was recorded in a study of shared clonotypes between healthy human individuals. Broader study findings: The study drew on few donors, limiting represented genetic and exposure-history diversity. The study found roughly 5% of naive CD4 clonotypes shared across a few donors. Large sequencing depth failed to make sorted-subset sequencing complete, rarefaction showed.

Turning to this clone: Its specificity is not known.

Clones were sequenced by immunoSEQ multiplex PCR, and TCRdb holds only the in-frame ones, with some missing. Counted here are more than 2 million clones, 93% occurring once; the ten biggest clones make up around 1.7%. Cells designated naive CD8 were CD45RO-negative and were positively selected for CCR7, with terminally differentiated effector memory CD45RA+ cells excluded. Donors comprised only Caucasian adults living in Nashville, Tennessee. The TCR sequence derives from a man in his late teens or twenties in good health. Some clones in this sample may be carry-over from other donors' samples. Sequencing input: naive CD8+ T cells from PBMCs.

CDR3 sequence: CASSSGTGRSGANVLTF. The CDR3 nucleotides are TGTGCCAGCAGCTCCGGGACAGGCCGCTCTGGGGCCAACGTCCTGACTTTC. The J gene is TRBJ2-6, the V gene TRBV7-6; the match to TRBD1 covers 8 bases. Trimming at V came to 4 bases and at J to 0 bases, leaving 5 bases not matched to a gene. CDR3 length: 17 residues. Germline CDR1 reads SGHVS; CDR2 reads FNYEAQ.